This T cell receptor beta chain was sequenced for a study of shared clonotypes between healthy human individuals. Overall study findings and caveats: Exclusively blood specimens were collected; tissue repertoires likely differ. When naive CD4 clonotypes were compared across a few donors, about 4.8% were shared.

As concerns this clone: The antigen is unknown.

The investigators split CD4+ cells into a CD45RA+ naive subset and a CD45RA-negative memory subset. When replicate PCRs were run on sorted subsets, they used roughly 0.2 ug DNA, about 30,000 T cell genomes. TCRdb's table, derived via immunoSEQ multiplex PCR, lists solely in-frame clones and lacks some. The repertoire has 230,000 or so clones, just over 65% of them found once; the top ten carry around 10%. The sample comprised memory CD4+ T cells sorted from blood. The sample's subset: CD45RA-negative fraction. The receptor's source is a man in his thirties or forties in good health.

The CDR3: CAISESSPRTYNEQFF. In DNA form, the CDR3 reads TGTGCCATCAGTGAGTCGTCTCCCCGCACCTACAATGAGCAGTTCTTC. The V and J genes are TRBV10-3 and TRBJ2-1; D gene ambiguous. Trimming pared 0 bases from V and 2 bases from J, leaving 11 bases between. Germline CDR1 and CDR2: ENHRY and SYGVKD. The CDR3 has 16 amino acids.